This T cell receptor (beta chain) was sequenced in a study of spatial heterogeneity in lung cancer. Study conclusions and caveats: Blood carried ubiquitous expanded tumor TCRs more at resection than follow-up.

The sample holds many counts of this clonotype. Its antigen is not identified. A single record per CDR3 protein comes from TCRdb applying MiXCR to the 5' RACE reads. This repertoire shows about 48,000 distinct CDR3 sequences, around 5.2% found once; its top ten account for more than 9.5%. Documented time point: sample taken at primary tumor resection. Unsorted tumor, nontumor lung tissue or cryopreserved PBMC supplied the whole RNA. The cohort: some 70 early-stage, untreated non-small cell lung cancer patients. Germline V lookup: CDR1 ENHRY, CDR2 SYGVKD. The CDR3 has 13 residues. V lost 11 bases, J lost 6 bases, and 5 bases stayed unmatched.

Sequencing was performed on PBMCs, taken at surgery. The source of this sequence is a male donor with early-stage non-small cell lung cancer. This rearrangement joins TRBV10-3 to TRBJ2-1, with 12 bases aligning to TRBD2. CDR3 residues: CAAQTSGGNEQFF. The CDR3 DNA follows: TGTGCCGCCCAGACTAGCGGGGGCAATGAGCAGTTCTTC.